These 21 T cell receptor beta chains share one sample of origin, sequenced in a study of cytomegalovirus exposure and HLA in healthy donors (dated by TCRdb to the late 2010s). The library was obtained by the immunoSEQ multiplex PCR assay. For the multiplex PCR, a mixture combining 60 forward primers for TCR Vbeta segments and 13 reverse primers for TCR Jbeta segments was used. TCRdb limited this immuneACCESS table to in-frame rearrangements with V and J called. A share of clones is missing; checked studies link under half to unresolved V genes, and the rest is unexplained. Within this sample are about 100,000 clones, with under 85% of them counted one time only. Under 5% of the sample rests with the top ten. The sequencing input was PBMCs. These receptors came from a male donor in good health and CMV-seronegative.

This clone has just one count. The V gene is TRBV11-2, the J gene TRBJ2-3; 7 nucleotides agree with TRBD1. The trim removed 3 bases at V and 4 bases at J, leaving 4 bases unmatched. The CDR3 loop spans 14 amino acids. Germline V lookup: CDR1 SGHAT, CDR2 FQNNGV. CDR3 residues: CASSFTGDADTQYF. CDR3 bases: TGTGCCAGCAGCTTTACAGGGGACGCAGATACGCAGTATTTT.

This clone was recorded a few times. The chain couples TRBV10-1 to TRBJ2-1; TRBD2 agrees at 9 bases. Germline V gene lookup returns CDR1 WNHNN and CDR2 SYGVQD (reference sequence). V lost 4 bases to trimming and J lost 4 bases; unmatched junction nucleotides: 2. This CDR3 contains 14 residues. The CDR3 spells CASSGLAGYNEQFF. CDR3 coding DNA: TGCGCCAGCAGTGGTCTAGCGGGGTACAATGAGCAGTTCTTC.

The CDR3 sequence: CASSEGLAGVYEQYF. The CDR3 nucleotides are TGTGCCAGCAGTGAGGGACTAGCGGGAGTCTACGAGCAGTACTTC. V and J are TRBV7-3 and TRBJ2-7; 14 nucleotides match TRBD2. From germline, CDR1 is SGHTA and CDR2 FQGTGA. The junction had 4 bases not matched to a gene; V was cut back by 6 bases and J by 3 bases. The CDR3 totals 15 residues.

DNA of the CDR3: TGCGCCAGCAGCTCCAAGGGCGGGAGTCAATCAGATACGCAGTATTTT. Protein: CASSSKGGSQSDTQYF. V is TRBV4-1 and J is TRBJ2-3, with TRBD2 matching over 7 bases. V shed 5 bases and J 4 bases; nucleotides not matched to a gene: 12. The CDR3 length is 16 residues. Germline assignment: CDR1 MGHRA and CDR2 YSYEKL.

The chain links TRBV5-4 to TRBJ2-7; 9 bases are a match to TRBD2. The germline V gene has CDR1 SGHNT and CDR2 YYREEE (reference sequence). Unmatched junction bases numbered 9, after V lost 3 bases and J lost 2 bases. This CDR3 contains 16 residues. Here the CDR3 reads CASSSPRREGTYEQYF. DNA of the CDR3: TGTGCCAGCAGCTCCCCTCGGCGGGAGGGCACCTACGAGCAGTACTTC.

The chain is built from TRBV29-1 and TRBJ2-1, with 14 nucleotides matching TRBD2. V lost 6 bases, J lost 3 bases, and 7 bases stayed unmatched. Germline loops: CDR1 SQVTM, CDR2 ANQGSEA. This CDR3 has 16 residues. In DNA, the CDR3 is TGCAGCGTGGGGGGACTAGCGGGAGCCGACTACAATGAGCAGTTCTTC. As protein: CSVGGLAGADYNEQFF.

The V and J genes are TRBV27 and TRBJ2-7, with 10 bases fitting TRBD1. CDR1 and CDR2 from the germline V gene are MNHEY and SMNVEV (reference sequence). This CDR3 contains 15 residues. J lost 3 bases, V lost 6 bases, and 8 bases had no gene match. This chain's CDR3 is CASSPTGGRHYEQYF. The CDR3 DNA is TGTGCCAGCAGCCCGACAGGGGGCCGACACTACGAGCAGTACTTC.

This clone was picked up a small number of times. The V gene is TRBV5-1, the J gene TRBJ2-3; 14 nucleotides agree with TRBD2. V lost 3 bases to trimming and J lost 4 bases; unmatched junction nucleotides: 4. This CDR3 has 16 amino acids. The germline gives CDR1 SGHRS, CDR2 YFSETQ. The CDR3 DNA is TGCGCCAGCAGCTGGGGACTAGCGGGAGCCCCAGATACGCAGTATTTT. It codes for CASSWGLAGAPDTQYF.

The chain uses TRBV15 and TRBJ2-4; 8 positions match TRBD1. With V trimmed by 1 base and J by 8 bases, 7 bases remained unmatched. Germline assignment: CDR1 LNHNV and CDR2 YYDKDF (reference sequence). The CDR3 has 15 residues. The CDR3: CATSRGGRGLHIQYF. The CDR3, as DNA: TGTGCCACCAGCAGAGGAGGCAGGGGGCTCCACATTCAGTACTTC.

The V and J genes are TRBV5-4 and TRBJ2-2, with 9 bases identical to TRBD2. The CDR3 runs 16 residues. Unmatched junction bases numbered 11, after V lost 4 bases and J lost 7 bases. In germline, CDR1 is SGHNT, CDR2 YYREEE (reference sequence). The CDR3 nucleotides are TGTGCCAGCAGCCCGGCTAGCGGGAAGCCCTTCGGGGAGCTGTTTTTT. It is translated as CASSPASGKPFGELFF.

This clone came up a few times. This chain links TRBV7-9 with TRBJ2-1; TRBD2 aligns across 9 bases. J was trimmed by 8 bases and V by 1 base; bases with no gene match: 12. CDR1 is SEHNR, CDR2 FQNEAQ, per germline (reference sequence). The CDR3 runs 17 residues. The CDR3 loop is CASSLVSGSGRIYEQFF. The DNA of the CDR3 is TGTGCCAGCAGCTTAGTTTCCGGGAGCGGGAGGATCTATGAGCAGTTCTTC.

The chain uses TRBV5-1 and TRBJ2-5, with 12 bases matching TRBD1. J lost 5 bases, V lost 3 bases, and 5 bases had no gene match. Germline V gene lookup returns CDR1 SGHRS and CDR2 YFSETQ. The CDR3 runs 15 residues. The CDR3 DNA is TGCGCCAGCAGCTCAGGGACAGGGGGCTTGGAGACCCAGTACTTC. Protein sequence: CASSSGTGGLETQYF. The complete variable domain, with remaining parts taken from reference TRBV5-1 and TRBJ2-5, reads KAGVTQTPRYLIKTRGQQVTLSCSPISGHRSVSWYQQTPGQGLQFLFEYFSETQRNKGNFPGRFSGRQFSNSRSEMNVSTLELGDSALYLCASSSGTGGLETQYFGPGTRLLVL.

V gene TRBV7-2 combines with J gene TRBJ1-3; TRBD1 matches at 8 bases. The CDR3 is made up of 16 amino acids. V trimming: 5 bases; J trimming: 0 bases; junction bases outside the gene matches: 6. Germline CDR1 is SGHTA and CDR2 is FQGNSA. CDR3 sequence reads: CASSRTGFRSGNTIYF. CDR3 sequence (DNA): TGTGCCAGCAGCAGGACAGGGTTTCGCTCTGGAAACACCATATATTTT.

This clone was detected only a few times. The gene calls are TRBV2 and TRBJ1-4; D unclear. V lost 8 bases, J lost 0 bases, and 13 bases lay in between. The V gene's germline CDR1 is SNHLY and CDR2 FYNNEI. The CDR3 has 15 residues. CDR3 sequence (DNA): TGTGCCAGCGGAAAGGGAGTTGCAACTAATGAAAAACTGTTTTTT. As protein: CASGKGVATNEKLFF.

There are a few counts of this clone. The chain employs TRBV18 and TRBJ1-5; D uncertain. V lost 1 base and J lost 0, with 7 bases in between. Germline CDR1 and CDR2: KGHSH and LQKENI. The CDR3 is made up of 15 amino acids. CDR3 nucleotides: TGTGCCAGCTCACCACTTCCCATTAGCAATCAGCCCCAGCATTTT. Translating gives CASSPLPISNQPQHF.

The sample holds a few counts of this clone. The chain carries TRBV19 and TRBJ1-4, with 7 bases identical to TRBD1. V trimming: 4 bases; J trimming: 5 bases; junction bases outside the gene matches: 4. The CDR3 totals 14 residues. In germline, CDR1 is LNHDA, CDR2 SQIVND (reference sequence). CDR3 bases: TGTGCCAGTAGTAAGGGACAGTTCAATGAAAAACTGTTTTTT. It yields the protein CASSKGQFNEKLFF.

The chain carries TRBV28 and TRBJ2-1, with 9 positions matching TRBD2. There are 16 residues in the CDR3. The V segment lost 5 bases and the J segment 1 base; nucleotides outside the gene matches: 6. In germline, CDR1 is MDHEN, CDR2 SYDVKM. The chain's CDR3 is CASSGLAGGSYNEQFF. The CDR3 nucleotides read TGTGCCAGCAGTGGCCTCGCGGGGGGGTCCTACAATGAGCAGTTCTTC.

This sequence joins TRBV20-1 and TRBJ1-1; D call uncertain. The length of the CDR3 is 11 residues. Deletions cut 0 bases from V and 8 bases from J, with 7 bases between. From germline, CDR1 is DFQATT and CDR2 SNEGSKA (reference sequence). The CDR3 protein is CSARDLEEAFF. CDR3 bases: TGCAGTGCTAGAGATTTAGAAGAAGCTTTCTTT.

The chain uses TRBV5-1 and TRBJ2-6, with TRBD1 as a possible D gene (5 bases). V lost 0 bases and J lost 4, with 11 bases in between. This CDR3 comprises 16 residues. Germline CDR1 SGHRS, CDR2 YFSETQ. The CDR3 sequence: CASSLAPGSGANVLTF. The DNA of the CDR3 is TGCGCCAGCAGCTTGGCCCCAGGGTCCGGGGCCAACGTCCTGACTTTC.

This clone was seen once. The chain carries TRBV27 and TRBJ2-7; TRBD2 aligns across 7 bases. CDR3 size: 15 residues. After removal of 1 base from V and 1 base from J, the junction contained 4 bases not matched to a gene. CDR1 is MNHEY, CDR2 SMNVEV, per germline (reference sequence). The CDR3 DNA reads TGTGCCAGCAGTTTATATGGGGGGGGGTCCTACGAGCAGTACTTC. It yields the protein CASSLYGGGSYEQYF.

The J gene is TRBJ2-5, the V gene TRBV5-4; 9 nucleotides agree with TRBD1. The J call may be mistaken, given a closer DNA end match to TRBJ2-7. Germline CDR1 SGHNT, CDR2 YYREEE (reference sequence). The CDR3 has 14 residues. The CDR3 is CASSPGTGSYEQYF. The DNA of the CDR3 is TGTGCCAGCAGCCCAGGGACAGGGTCCTACGAGCAGTACTTC.